Reported below is one T cell receptor beta chain. This record comes from a study of technical replicates of blood from several donors. Sequencing was performed with immunoSEQ multiplex PCR; in TCRdb, only in-frame clones are kept and a portion is missing. This sample yields fewer than 75,000 clones, of which 93% are seen a single time; 0.2% to 0.3% belongs to the top ten. CDR3 size: 14 residues. The V segment lost 3 bases and the J segment 6 bases; nucleotides outside the gene matches: 2. Germline V gives CDR1 SGHTA, CDR2 FQGTGA. Sequencing input: T cells isolated from PBMCs. The origin of this receptor is a human donor in good health. The chain is built from TRBV7-3 and TRBJ2-2; 9 bases fit TRBD1. CDR3 bases: TGTGCCAGCAGCTTGGGACAGGGACCCGGGGAGCTGTTTTTT. The encoded protein is CASSLGQGPGELFF.